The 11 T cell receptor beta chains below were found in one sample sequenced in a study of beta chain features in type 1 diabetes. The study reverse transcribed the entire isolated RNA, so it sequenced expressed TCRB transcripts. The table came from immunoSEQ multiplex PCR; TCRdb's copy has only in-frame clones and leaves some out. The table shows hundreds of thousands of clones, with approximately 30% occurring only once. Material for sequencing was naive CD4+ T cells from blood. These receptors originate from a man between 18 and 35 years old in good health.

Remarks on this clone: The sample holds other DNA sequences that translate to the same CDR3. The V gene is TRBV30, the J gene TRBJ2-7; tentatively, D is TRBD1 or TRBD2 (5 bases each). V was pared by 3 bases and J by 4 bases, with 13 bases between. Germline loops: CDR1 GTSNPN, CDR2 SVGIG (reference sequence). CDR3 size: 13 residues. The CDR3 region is CAWSRGPTYEQYF. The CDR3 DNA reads TGTGCCTGGAGCCGGGGACCCACTTACGAGCAGTACTTC.

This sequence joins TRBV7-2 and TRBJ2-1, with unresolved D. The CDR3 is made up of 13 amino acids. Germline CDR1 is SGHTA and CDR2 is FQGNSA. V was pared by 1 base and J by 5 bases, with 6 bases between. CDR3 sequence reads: CASSLDSHNEQFF. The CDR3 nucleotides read TGTGCCAGCAGCTTAGACAGCCACAATGAGCAGTTCTTC. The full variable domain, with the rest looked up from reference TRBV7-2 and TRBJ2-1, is GAGVSQSPSNKVTEKGKDVELRCDPISGHTALYWYRQSLGQGLEFLIYFQGNSAPDKSGLPSDRFSAERTGGSVSTLTIQRTQQEDSAVYLCASSLDSHNEQFFGPGTRLTVL.

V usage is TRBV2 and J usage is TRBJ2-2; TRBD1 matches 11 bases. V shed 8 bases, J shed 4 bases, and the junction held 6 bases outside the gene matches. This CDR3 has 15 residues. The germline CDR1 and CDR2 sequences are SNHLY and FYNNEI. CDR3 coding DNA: TGTGCCAGCCGTTGGGACAGGGGGAGCACCGGGGAGCTGTTTTTT. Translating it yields CASRWDRGSTGELFF.

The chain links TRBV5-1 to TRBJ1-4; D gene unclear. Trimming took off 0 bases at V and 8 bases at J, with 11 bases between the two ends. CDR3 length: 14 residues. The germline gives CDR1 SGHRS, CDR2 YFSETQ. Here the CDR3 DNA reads TGCGCCAGCAGCTTGGGACAATTAGAGGAAAAACTGTTTTTT. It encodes CASSLGQLEEKLFF.

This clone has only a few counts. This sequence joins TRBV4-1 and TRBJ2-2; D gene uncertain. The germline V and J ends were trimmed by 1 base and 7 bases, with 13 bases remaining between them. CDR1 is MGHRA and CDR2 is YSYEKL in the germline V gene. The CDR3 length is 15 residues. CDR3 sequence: CASSQARLPNGELFF. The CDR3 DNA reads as TGCGCCAGCAGCCAAGCGAGGCTGCCTAACGGGGAGCTGTTTTTT.

The CDR3 DNA follows: TGTGCCAGCAGCTTAGTAGTATCTAGCGGCACAGATACGCAGTATTTT. Protein: CASSLVVSSGTDTQYF. This chain connects TRBV11-2 to TRBJ2-3; tentative D call: TRBD2 (6 bases). There are 16 residues in the CDR3. Germline lookup yields CDR1 SGHAT and CDR2 FQNNGV. Trimming shortened V by 1 base and J by 1 base, and 12 bases separated the two germline ends.

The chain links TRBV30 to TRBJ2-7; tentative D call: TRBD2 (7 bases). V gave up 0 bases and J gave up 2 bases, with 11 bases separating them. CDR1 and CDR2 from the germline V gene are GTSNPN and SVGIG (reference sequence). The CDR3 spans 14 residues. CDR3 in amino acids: CAWSVRGATYEQYF. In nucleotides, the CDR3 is TGTGCCTGGAGTGTACGGGGGGCCACCTACGAGCAGTACTTC.

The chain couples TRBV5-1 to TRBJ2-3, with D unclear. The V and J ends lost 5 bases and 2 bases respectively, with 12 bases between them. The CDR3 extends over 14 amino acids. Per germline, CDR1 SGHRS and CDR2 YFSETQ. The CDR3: CASSDSSNTDTQYF. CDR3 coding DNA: TGCGCCAGCAGTGATAGCTCTAACACAGATACGCAGTATTTT.

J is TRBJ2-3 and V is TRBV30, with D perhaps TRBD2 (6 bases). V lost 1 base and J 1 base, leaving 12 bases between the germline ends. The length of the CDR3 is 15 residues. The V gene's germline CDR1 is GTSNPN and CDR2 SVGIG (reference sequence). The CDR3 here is CAWSEKASGTDTQYF. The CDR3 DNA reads TGTGCCTGGAGTGAGAAGGCTAGCGGCACAGATACGCAGTATTTT.

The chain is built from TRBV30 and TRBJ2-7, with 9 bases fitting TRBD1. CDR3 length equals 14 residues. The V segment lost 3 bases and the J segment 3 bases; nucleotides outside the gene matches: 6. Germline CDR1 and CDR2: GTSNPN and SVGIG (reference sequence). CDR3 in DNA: TGTGCCTGGAGCGCGGACAGGGGTTTCTACGAGCAGTACTTC. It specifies CAWSADRGFYEQYF.

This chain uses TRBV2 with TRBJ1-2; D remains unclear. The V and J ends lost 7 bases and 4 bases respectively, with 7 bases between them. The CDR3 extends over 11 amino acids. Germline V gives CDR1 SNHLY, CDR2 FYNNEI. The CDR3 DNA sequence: TGTGCCAGCACTCGGGGCTATGGCTACACCTTC. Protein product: CASTRGYGYTF.